This TCR beta chain was retrieved from a study of OX40 agonist ivuxolimab in advanced cancers. Across the study: Each patient was given ivuxolimab into a vein every 2 weeks, at 0.01 to 10 mg/kg. Patients enrolled in dose escalation were diagnosed with hepatocellular carcinoma, melanoma, renal cell or head and neck cancer.

Sequencing was performed with immunoSEQ multiplex PCR; in TCRdb, only in-frame clones are kept and a portion is missing. The repertoire holds tens of thousands of clones, with 85% as singletons. The CDR3 is made up of 15 amino acids. V dropped 3 bases and J dropped 2 bases, with 13 bases sitting between them. Germline assignment: CDR1 KGHSH and CDR2 LQKENI. The genes are TRBV18 and TRBJ1-1; D perhaps matches TRBD1 (6 bases). The sequence was obtained from an adult with an advanced solid tumor such as melanoma, head and neck, liver or kidney cancer. Sample: CD4+ or CD8+ T cells sorted from blood, taken in a trial of the OX40 agonist ivuxolimab. CDR3 DNA: TGTGCCAGCTCACCCCGGGACACCTCTAACACTGAAGCTTTCTTT. Its protein is CASSPRDTSNTEAFF.